Following are 31 T cell receptor beta chains from one sample sequenced in a study of T cell responses to AZD1222 COVID-19 vaccine. TCRdb's copy holds only in-frame clones and misses some; the assay was immunoSEQ multiplex PCR. Here the sample spans approximately 80,000 clones, roughly nine tenths being singletons. The sequencing used peripheral blood, collected on day 0 of AZD1222 vaccination. These receptors were collected from an adult in good health.

As concerns this clone: The same CDR3 also results from other DNA sequences found in this sample. The chain employs TRBV7-2 and TRBJ2-3; D is unclear. The CDR3 has 12 residues. The V gene's germline CDR1 is SGHTA and CDR2 FQGNSA. Trimming removed 4 bases from V and 0 bases from J, with 2 bases in between. The CDR3 nucleotides are TGTGCCAGCAGCTCTAGCACAGATACGCAGTATTTT. This translates into CASSSSTDTQYF.

J is TRBJ1-2 and V is TRBV10-3; D perhaps matches TRBD1 (6 bases). V shed 8 bases and J shed 2 bases, with 12 bases lying between them. CDR1 is ENHRY and CDR2 is SYGVKD in the germline V gene. The CDR3 is made up of 13 amino acids. The CDR3 nucleotides are TGTGCCATCGCGGACGACAGGAACTATGGCTACACCTTC. Its protein product is CAIADDRNYGYTF.

The CDR3: CSASLGVEQYF. Here the CDR3 DNA reads TGCAGTGCTAGTTTAGGAGTCGAGCAGTACTTC. The V and J genes are TRBV20-1 and TRBJ2-7; no clear D gene. V shed 3 bases and J shed 6 bases, with 9 bases lying between them. Germline V CDR1 and CDR2: DFQATT, SNEGSKA (reference sequence). The CDR3 covers 11 residues.

V is TRBV28 and J is TRBJ1-3; D call uncertain. V lost 5 bases, J lost 8 bases, and 10 bases lay in between. The CDR3 is made up of 12 amino acids. The germline gives CDR1 MDHEN, CDR2 SYDVKM. The CDR3 loop reads CASSTTKDTIYF. CDR3 in DNA: TGTGCCAGCAGTACGACAAAGGACACCATATATTTT.

The V call is TRBV5-4, the J call TRBJ1-1; D perhaps matches TRBD1 (5 bases). Trimming took 4 bases from V and 0 from J, leaving 16 bases between them. The V gene's germline CDR1 is SGHNT and CDR2 YYREEE (reference sequence). The CDR3 runs 16 residues. CDR3 DNA sequence: TGTGCCAGCAGCAAACCGGGGCGTTTTATGAACACTGAAGCTTTCTTT. It yields the protein CASSKPGRFMNTEAFF.

The V call is TRBV24-1, the J call TRBJ2-7; 7 bases align to TRBD1. The CDR3 is 15 residues long. The germline V gene encodes CDR1 KGHDR and CDR2 SFDVKD. With 4 bases clipped from V and 1 base from J, the junction kept 6 bases outside the gene matches. The DNA for the CDR3 is TGTGCCACCAGTGAGAACAGGGGCGATTCCTACGAGCAGTACTTC. Translating it yields CATSENRGDSYEQYF.

The chain couples TRBV4-1 to TRBJ2-1, with D possibly TRBD2 on 6 matching bases. V shed 1 base and J shed 15 bases, with 22 bases lying between them. This CDR3 comprises 15 residues. From germline, CDR1 is MGHRA and CDR2 YSYEKL. CDR3 sequence reads: CASSQGETYTSSPFF. CDR3 DNA: TGCGCCAGCAGCCAAGGGGAAACCTATACTAGCTCTCCGTTCTTC.

V is TRBV3-1 (or the pseudogene TRBV3-2) and J is TRBJ1-1, with D maybe TRBD1 (5 bases). V dropped 0 bases and J dropped 5 bases, with 13 bases sitting between them. Germline CDR1 LGHDT, CDR2 YNNKEL (reference sequence). The CDR3 contains 15 residues. CDR3 sequence reads: CASSQDPGGRTEAFF. CDR3 DNA sequence: TGTGCCAGCAGCCAAGATCCTGGGGGGAGAACTGAAGCTTTCTTT.

The chain links TRBV19 to TRBJ2-7; D gene uncertain. Trimming stripped 3 bases from V and 3 bases from J, with 12 bases between. This CDR3 has 14 amino acids. Germline CDR1 and CDR2: LNHDA and SQIVND (reference sequence). For the CDR3, the DNA is TGTGCCAGTAGTATCCCTAGTAGGAACTACGAGCAGTACTTC. Translated: CASSIPSRNYEQYF.

The rearrangement joins TRBV6-5 to TRBJ2-2; D call uncertain. The CDR3 sequence is 15 residues long. Trimming removed 6 bases at V and 1 base at J, with 12 bases between. Germline CDR1 reads MNHEY; CDR2 reads SVGAGI. The CDR3 region is CASRVLGRNTGELFF. CDR3 nucleotides: TGTGCCAGCAGGGTACTTGGACGGAACACCGGGGAGCTGTTTTTT.

This CDR3 is CASSLSEAGVQYF. CDR3 sequence (DNA): TGTGCCAGCAGCCTTTCTGAGGCGGGCGTACAGTACTTC. This rearrangement joins TRBV3-1 (or the pseudogene TRBV3-2) to TRBJ2-7, with a possible D match to TRBD2 (5 bases). This CDR3 is built from 13 residues. Germline CDR1 reads LGHDT; CDR2 reads YNNKEL (reference sequence). With 4 bases removed from V and 10 bases from J, the gap between germline ends came to 17 bases.

The CDR3 DNA is TGCGCCATCCCTTTAGGGACAGGAGGGGCTAGCAATCAGCCCCAGCATTTT. Its translation: CAIPLGTGGASNQPQHF. The chain joins TRBV5-1 to TRBJ1-5; 8 bases are shared with TRBD1. V was pared by 9 bases and J by 0 bases, with 14 bases of the junction left unmatched. Germline loops: CDR1 SGHRS, CDR2 YFSETQ. This CDR3 comprises 17 residues.

This clone was seen a handful of times. This chain connects TRBV6-1 to TRBJ2-1, with D possibly being TRBD1 or TRBD2 (5 bases each). Germline V gene lookup returns CDR1 MNHNS and CDR2 SASEGT. The V and J ends lost 4 bases and 5 bases respectively, with 18 bases between them. There are 16 residues in the CDR3. The DNA of the CDR3 is TGTGCCAGCAGTGTTTTCGGGACGCCCGGGGACAATGAGCAGTTCTTC. Protein sequence: CASSVFGTPGDNEQFF.

The rearrangement links TRBV9 to TRBJ2-2; no clear D. Per the germline V gene, CDR1 is SGDLS and CDR2 is YYNGEE. Trimming stripped 0 bases from V and 4 bases from J, with 13 bases between. The CDR3 contains 16 residues. CDR3 nucleotide sequence: TGTGCCAGCAGCGTAGATAAGTGGTGGGGCACCGGGGAGCTGTTTTTT. It yields the protein CASSVDKWWGTGELFF. Using reference TRBV9 and TRBJ2-2 for the parts outside the CDR3, the full variable domain is DSGVTQTPKHLITATGQRVTLRCSPRSGDLSVYWYQQSLDQGLQFLIQYYNGEERAKGNILERFSAQQFPDLHSELNLSSLELGDSALYFCASSVDKWWGTGELFFGEGSRLTVL.

This rearrangement joins TRBV28 to TRBJ1-3; 10 bases fit TRBD1. The CDR3 covers 15 residues. CDR1 is MDHEN, CDR2 SYDVKM, per germline. With V trimmed by 3 bases and J by 2 bases, 1 base remained unmatched. The CDR3 spells CASSFGQGAGNTIYF. DNA of the CDR3: TGTGCCAGCAGTTTTGGACAGGGGGCTGGAAACACCATATATTTT.

This sequence joins TRBV15 and TRBJ2-1; TRBD2 matches 9 bases. The CDR3 extends over 16 amino acids. Germline trimming cut 1 base from V and 6 bases from J; bases unmatched to any gene: 7. Germline values: CDR1 LNHNV, CDR2 YYDKDF (reference sequence). The CDR3 nucleotides are TGTGCCACCAGCAGAGGGGCTAGCGGGATTGTCAATGAGCAGTTCTTC. Amino acids: CATSRGASGIVNEQFF.

The chain's CDR3 is CASSKPGPGDLEQFF. The CDR3 nucleotides are TGTGCCAGCAGTAAACCGGGACCAGGGGACTTGGAGCAGTTCTTC. This chain links TRBV7-9 with TRBJ2-1; D is possibly TRBD1 or TRBD2 (6 bases each). V was shortened by 6 bases and J by 10 bases, with 22 bases between the two germline ends. The CDR3 is 15 amino acids. CDR1 is SEHNR, CDR2 FQNEAQ, per germline (reference sequence).

The J gene is TRBJ1-2, the V gene TRBV10-1; D remains unclear. The CDR3 covers 13 residues. The germline CDR1 and CDR2 sequences are WNHNN and SYGVQD (reference sequence). V shed 10 bases and J shed 3 bases, with 15 bases lying between them. CDR3: CATSFDRYYGYTF. Written as DNA, the CDR3 is TGCGCCACCTCGTTCGACCGCTACTATGGCTACACCTTC.

This chain uses TRBV4-1 with TRBJ2-7; TRBD2 agrees at 11 bases. Germline V gene data show CDR1 as MGHRA and CDR2 as YSYEKL. With V trimmed by 4 bases and J by 5 bases, 4 bases remained unmatched. The CDR3 spans 14 residues. The CDR3: CASSLTSGSDEQYF. The CDR3 nucleotides read TGCGCCAGCAGCCTAACTAGCGGGAGCGACGAGCAGTACTTC.

This rearrangement joins TRBV7-3 to TRBJ2-1; the match to TRBD2 covers 8 bases. Germline V gene lookup returns CDR1 SGHTA and CDR2 FQGTGA. This CDR3 has 16 residues. J gave up 1 base and V 5 bases, and 7 bases lay outside the gene matches. This chain's CDR3 is CASSQAAGASYNEQFF. The CDR3 DNA reads TGTGCCAGCAGCCAGGCAGCGGGAGCTTCCTACAATGAGCAGTTCTTC.

CDR3 sequence: CASSLASYEQYF. The DNA of the CDR3 is TGTGCCAGCAGCCTCGCCTCCTACGAGCAGTACTTC. The chain links TRBV14 to TRBJ2-7, with D uncertain. The V gene lost 4 bases and the J gene lost 0 bases, with 4 bases spanning the gap. The CDR3 extends over 12 amino acids. Per the germline V gene, CDR1 is SGHDN and CDR2 is FVKESK.

The rearrangement uses TRBV7-2 and TRBJ1-4; 12 nucleotides align to TRBD1. The CDR3 is 15 residues long. Germline CDR1 and CDR2: SGHTA and FQGNSA. Trimming took 5 bases from V and 7 from J; bases not matched to a gene: 5. The chain's CDR3 is CASSLGTGGSEKLFF. DNA of the CDR3: TGTGCCAGCAGCCTGGGGACAGGGGGCTCTGAAAAACTGTTTTTT.

This rearrangement joins TRBV5-1 to TRBJ1-3, with D tentatively TRBD1 (6 bases). V was trimmed by 0 bases and J by 0 bases, leaving 13 bases between them. The CDR3 length is 17 residues. Germline CDR1 is SGHRS and CDR2 is YFSETQ. Written as DNA, the CDR3 is TGCGCCAGCAGCTTGGCCGGGGAGGGGGTCTCTGGAAACACCATATATTTT. Protein sequence: CASSLAGEGVSGNTIYF.

This chain joins TRBV28 and TRBJ2-7, with D perhaps TRBD1 (6 bases). The CDR3 is 17 amino acids. V gave up 5 bases and J gave up 2 bases, with 22 bases separating them. Germline-derived CDR1 and CDR2 are MDHEN and SYDVKM. The CDR3 sequence is CASSDPRDTRITYEQYF. The CDR3 DNA reads as TGTGCCAGCAGTGATCCCCGGGACACACGAATCACCTACGAGCAGTACTTC.

This rearrangement joins TRBV5-5 to TRBJ1-1; possibly TRBD1 for D (6 bases). With 4 bases removed from V and 0 bases from J, the gap between germline ends came to 13 bases. In germline, CDR1 is SGHKS, CDR2 YYEKEE (reference sequence). The CDR3 runs 15 residues. CDR3 residues: CASSRNRVMNTEAFF. The CDR3 DNA sequence: TGTGCCAGCAGCCGGAACAGGGTTATGAACACTGAAGCTTTCTTT.

This chain joins TRBV6-5 and TRBJ1-2, with 9 nucleotides matching TRBD1. CDR3 length: 15 residues. Losses at the gene ends were 5 bases for V and 0 bases for J; bases not matched to a gene: 4. CDR1 MNHEY and CDR2 SVGAGI come from the germline V gene. The CDR3 sequence is CASSNTGGANYGYTF. DNA for the CDR3: TGTGCCAGCAGTAATACAGGGGGCGCTAACTATGGCTACACCTTC.

This rearrangement joins TRBV10-3 to TRBJ1-5; D ambiguous. The germline V gene encodes CDR1 ENHRY and CDR2 SYGVKD. The CDR3 is 14 residues long. The V and J ends lost 3 bases and 1 base respectively, with 7 bases between them. CDR3 residues: CAISDEKSNQPQHF. CDR3 DNA sequence: TGTGCCATCAGTGACGAGAAGAGCAATCAGCCCCAGCATTTT.

This chain uses TRBV5-1 with TRBJ2-7; D possibly corresponds to TRBD1 (5 bases). Germline V gene data show CDR1 as SGHRS and CDR2 as YFSETQ. Trimming removed 1 base at V and 6 bases at J, with 14 bases between. This CDR3 has 14 amino acids. CDR3 coding DNA: TGCGCCAGCAGCTTGTTGGCAGGGTTTGGCGAGCAGTACTTC. Its translation: CASSLLAGFGEQYF.

The J gene is TRBJ2-1, the V gene TRBV4-1, with 9 bases lining up with TRBD2. This CDR3 spans 16 amino acids. CDR1 is MGHRA, CDR2 YSYEKL, per germline. V lost 1 base, J lost 4 bases, and 5 bases stayed unmatched. In DNA, the CDR3 is TGCGCCAGCAGCCAAGCCGGGACTAGCACTTACAATGAGCAGTTCTTC. Its protein is CASSQAGTSTYNEQFF.

Written as DNA, the CDR3 is TGCAGCGTTGAACCGGACAACCACCTCCTCGGCGGCTACACCTTC. It codes for CSVEPDNHLLGGYTF. This chain links TRBV29-1 with TRBJ1-2, with D possibly being TRBD1 (5 bases). Germline V lookup: CDR1 SQVTM, CDR2 ANQGSEA. The CDR3 extends over 15 amino acids. Trimming took 2 bases from V and 8 from J, leaving 21 bases between them.

The chain is built from TRBV5-1 and TRBJ2-5, with D possibly matching TRBD2 (5 bases). The germline V and J ends were trimmed by 0 bases and 0 bases, with 6 bases remaining between them. This CDR3 has 14 residues. The germline gives CDR1 SGHRS, CDR2 YFSETQ. Written as DNA, the CDR3 is TGCGCCAGCAGCTTGGCGCGGGACCAAGAGACCCAGTACTTC. Its protein product is CASSLARDQETQYF.